The 4 T cell receptor beta chains listed next were all sequenced from one sample in a study of blood T cell repertoires in COVID-19. Only in-frame clones appear in the TCRdb table, and some are missing; sequencing was by immunoSEQ multiplex PCR. The sample holds around 180,000 clones, approximately 85% seen once. Sequences were obtained from peripheral blood. The receptors shown here come from a man aged 55 to 70 with acute or convalescent COVID-19.

This chain connects TRBV19 to TRBJ2-1, with D possibly being TRBD1 (6 bases). Germline CDR1 and CDR2: LNHDA and SQIVND (reference sequence). CDR3 size: 13 residues. The ends were cut back, 6 bases at V and 4 bases at J, with 10 bases in the middle. The CDR3 loop is CASSRDKYNEQFF. CDR3 bases: TGTGCCAGTAGCCGGGACAAGTACAATGAGCAGTTCTTC.

This clone has just a few counts. V is TRBV7-3 and J is TRBJ2-2, with TRBD1 matching over 7 bases. V was pared by 5 bases and J by 4 bases, with 7 bases of the junction left unmatched. CDR3 length: 15 residues. Germline loops: CDR1 SGHTA, CDR2 FQGTGA. CDR3 DNA: TGTGCCAGCAGCCTCAGACAGGGAAGCACCGGGGAGCTGTTTTTT. Protein: CASSLRQGSTGELFF.

The rearrangement joins TRBV6-5 to TRBJ2-7, with a possible D match to TRBD1 (5 bases). CDR3 length: 15 residues. V dropped 7 bases and J dropped 3 bases, with 19 bases sitting between them. The germline V gene has CDR1 MNHEY and CDR2 SVGAGI. CDR3 amino acids: CASILGQLGYYEQYF. CDR3 nucleotides: TGTGCCAGCATCCTGGGGCAGTTGGGTTACTACGAGCAGTACTTC.

The V call is TRBV2, the J call TRBJ2-2; D gene uncertain. The CDR3 has 15 residues. Trimming shortened V by 2 bases and J by 2 bases, and 9 bases separated the two germline ends. Germline V gene lookup returns CDR1 SNHLY and CDR2 FYNNEI. CDR3 sequence (DNA): TGTGCCAGCAGTGAACAGGCAGGCAACACCGGGGAGCTGTTTTTT. Translating it yields CASSEQAGNTGELFF.